These 9 T cell receptor beta chains were all obtained from the same sample, sequenced in a study of blood T cell repertoires in COVID-19. Clones were read by immunoSEQ multiplex PCR, and TCRdb kept only the in-frame ones, dropping some. Of 56,000 or so clones listed, more than 85% are singletons. Sequences were obtained from peripheral blood. The source is a man in his fifties with active COVID-19.

In this sample, this clone turned up once. The chain joins TRBV2 to TRBJ2-3, with 12 bases matching TRBD2. The CDR3 is made up of 19 amino acids. Losses at the gene ends were 4 bases for V and 0 bases for J; bases not matched to a gene: 11. Germline values: CDR1 SNHLY, CDR2 FYNNEI. The CDR3 region has the DNA TGTGCCAGCAGTGGTCTAGCGGGAGGGCCCGGCGGTAGCACAGATACGCAGTATTTT. This gives the protein CASSGLAGGPGGSTDTQYF.

The chain employs TRBV27 and TRBJ1-6; TRBD1 agrees at 8 bases. Trimming at V came to 8 bases and at J to 9 bases, leaving 6 bases not matched to a gene. The CDR3 totals 13 residues. Germline loops: CDR1 MNHEY, CDR2 SMNVEV (reference sequence). CDR3 amino acids: CASGQGFSSPLHF. The CDR3 bases are TGTGCCAGCGGACAGGGCTTCTCTTCACCCCTCCACTTT.

The gene calls are TRBV7-9 and TRBJ2-5; a possible D gene is TRBD1 (6 bases). CDR1 and CDR2 (germline): SEHNR, FQNEAQ (reference sequence). CDR3 length: 14 residues. Trimming left V 5 bases short and J 9 bases short, with 19 bases between. CDR3 DNA sequence: TGTGCCAGCAGCCTCGAGGGGGTCACTAGTGCCCAGTACTTC. It yields the protein CASSLEGVTSAQYF.

This sequence joins TRBV14 and TRBJ2-1; 13 bases fit TRBD2. The CDR3 covers 19 residues. Germline values: CDR1 SGHDN, CDR2 FVKESK. The V and J ends lost 2 bases and 0 bases, in that order; junction bases with no gene match: 7. CDR3 in amino acids: CASSQYPGTSGTSYNEQFF. CDR3 coding DNA: TGTGCCAGCAGCCAATACCCCGGGACTAGCGGGACCTCCTACAATGAGCAGTTCTTC. Supplemented by reference TRBV14 and TRBJ2-1, the full variable domain reads EAGVTQFPSHSVIEKGQTVTLRCDPISGHDNLYWYRRVMGKEIKFLLHFVKESKQDESGMPNNRFLAERTGGTYSTLKVQPAELEDSGVYFCASSQYPGTSGTSYNEQFFGPGTRLTVL.

The chain is built from TRBV4-1 and TRBJ2-3; 8 bases fit TRBD2. CDR1 is MGHRA and CDR2 is YSYEKL in the germline V gene. The CDR3 spans 15 residues. The trim removed 4 bases at V and 6 bases at J, leaving 9 bases unmatched. DNA of the CDR3: TGCGCCAGCAGCCGACTAGCGACCAGCTGGGATACGCAGTATTTT. This encodes CASSRLATSWDTQYF.

This clone was observed a handful of times. The rearrangement uses TRBV7-2 and TRBJ2-5, with D unresolved. This CDR3 comprises 14 residues. Per germline, CDR1 SGHTA and CDR2 FQGNSA. V lost 0 bases and J 5 bases, leaving 10 bases between the germline ends. The CDR3 loop reads CASSLAVVGETQYF. The CDR3 DNA reads as TGTGCCAGCAGCTTAGCGGTGGTCGGGGAGACCCAGTACTTC.

This rearrangement joins TRBV5-1 to TRBJ1-6; D gene unclear. Germline loops: CDR1 SGHRS, CDR2 YFSETQ. The CDR3 is 15 residues long. Trimming cost V 7 bases and J 4 bases, with 15 bases left between them. The CDR3 DNA reads as TGCGCCAGCCGCATTGGCAGATCTTATAATTCACCCCTCCACTTT. Its protein is CASRIGRSYNSPLHF.

This clone appeared once. The genes are TRBV6-5 and TRBJ2-4, with D perhaps TRBD2 (5 bases). Germline V gives CDR1 MNHEY, CDR2 SVGAGI. There are 15 residues in the CDR3. With 4 bases removed from V and 9 bases from J, the gap between germline ends came to 19 bases. The DNA of the CDR3 is TGTGCCAGCAGTTCCCGCTTCGGGATTCTAGGCATTCAGTACTTC. Translating gives CASSSRFGILGIQYF.

The chain has TRBV7-9 and TRBJ1-2, with D perhaps TRBD1 (5 bases). Trimming stripped 3 bases from V and 4 bases from J, with 9 bases between. Looked up from germline, CDR1 is SEHNR and CDR2 is FQNEAQ (reference sequence). CDR3 length equals 13 residues. CDR3 residues: CASSLAGRYGYTF. CDR3 sequence (DNA): TGTGCCAGCAGCTTGGCGGGGCGCTATGGCTACACCTTC.